These T cell receptor beta chains were read from a single sample in a study of shared clonotypes between healthy human individuals. The protocol was immunoSEQ multiplex PCR, while the TCRdb copy is restricted to in-frame clones and leaves out a portion. The sample comprises over a million clones, 60% to 80% of which are singletons, and about 1.5% rests with the top ten. What was sequenced was memory CD4+ T cells sorted from blood. The receptors here all came from a man younger than 35 in good health. Each CDR3 is given with its conserved first and last residue. A D gene is named only where the DNA matches it firmly. Rows may omit the clone size; those that give it use once, few, many or a size class.

clone_size d_call j_call v_call cdr3_nt cdr3_aa
- TRBD2 TRBJ2-1 TRBV6-1 TGTGCCAGCAGATTAAGCGGGGGTCCCATCAATGAGCAGTTCTTC CASRLSGGPINEQFF
- - TRBJ2-7 TRBV6-5 TGTGCCAGCAGCCTAGGACGGGGCGTTGCCTACGAGCAGTACTTC CASSLGRGVAYEQYF
once - TRBJ2-6 TRBV18 TGTGCCAGCTCACCACCGATGAGCTCTGGGGCCAACGTCCTGACTTTC CASSPPMSSGANVLTF
- TRBD2 TRBJ2-1 TRBV5-1 TGCGCCAGCAGCTTGAGGCCTAGCGGGGACAATGAGCAGTTCTTC CASSLRPSGDNEQFF
- - TRBJ2-6 TRBV19 TGTGCCAGTAGTGCTGGGGCCAACGTCCTGACTTTC CASSAGANVLTF
- TRBD1 TRBJ2-7 TRBV7-9 TGTGCCAGCAGTCTTCTACGGGACAGGGAAATGGAGCAGTACTTC CASSLLRDREMEQYF
- TRBD1 TRBJ1-2 TRBV18 TGTGCCAGCTCACCACCCCACGACAGGGGGCTAAATGGCTACACCTTC CASSPPHDRGLNGYTF
- - TRBJ2-5 TRBV7-2 TGTGCCAGCAGCCCCGGCAGGGAGACCCAGTACTTC CASSPGRETQYF
- - TRBJ2-2 TRBV7-3 TGTGCCACCTCGACAGGTCCTACCGGGGAGCTGTTTTTT CATSTGPTGELFF
- - TRBJ2-5 TRBV5-8 TGTGCCAGCAGCTTGTCTCATTCGTACAGGCAGGGAGGCGAGACCCAGTACTTC CASSLSHSYRQGGETQYF
- - TRBJ2-3 TRBV6-5 TGTGCCAGCAGTTACGGGAGCGGAACCTGGGGAGATACGCAGTATTTT CASSYGSGTWGDTQYF
few - TRBJ1-3 TRBV30 TGTGCCTGGAGTGTGTCTTTACCGTCCTCTGGAAACACCATATATTTT CAWSVSLPSSGNTIYF
- TRBD1 TRBJ2-7 TRBV18 TGTGCCAGCTCATCGAGACAGGGCCTGCACGATCAGTACTTC CASSSRQGLHDQYF
- - TRBJ2-2 TRBV28 TGTGCCAGCACCTCTAGACTGAACACCGGGGAGCTGTTTTTT CASTSRLNTGELFF
few - TRBJ2-4 TRBV19 TGTGCCAGTAGTAAAATAGTAGGCCGGGGGACAAACATTCAGTACTTC CASSKIVGRGTNIQYF
- - TRBJ2-7 TRBV4-1 TGCGCCAGCAGCCAAGGCCAGGGAGGTACCGTCTCCTACGAGCAGTACTTC CASSQGQGGTVSYEQYF